This T cell receptor (beta chain) was obtained from a study of identical twins (TCRdb year 2016). Study-level background: TCR alpha and beta repertoires from monozygotic twins, unrelated adults of various ages and cord blood were deep-sequenced to test whether fetal clonotypes persist. Replicate twin experiments were performed at different times using different library preparation protocols to rule out contamination.

Findings and caveats that apply to the study as a whole: In beta out-of-frame sequences, excess twin sharing was weaker, because having fewer shared sequences lowered the signal-to-noise ratio. Conclusions relied on cross-sectional statistical analysis, since the same donors could not be followed over many years. In monozygotic twins, recombination models systematically underestimated out-of-frame TCR alpha sharing, but the models matched the sharing seen between unrelated individuals. Fewer insertions were carried by abundant cord blood beta clonotypes; a weaker similar trend was observed in young adult naive repertoires, while no such trend was observed in memory repertoires. Compared with coincidental sharing between unrelated individuals, out-of-frame TCR alpha sequences shared between twins showed an excess of sequences with low generation probability. Zero-insertion analyses could be partly confounded by invariant T cells such as MAIT and iNKT, although diverse VJ usage argued against such confounding for most clonotypes.

Every donor in the study was a healthy Caucasian. The twin cohort comprised three pairs of female monozygotic twins, all aged about 18 to 29 years. Positive isolation kits from Invitrogen were used to isolate CD4+ and CD8+ T cell populations. Library method: 5' RACE. Sequencing took place on an Illumina HiSeq 2000. A universal primer binding site was introduced by template switching, and a unique molecular identifier was present in the final cDNA, enabling accurate counting of TCR cDNA molecules. Specific primers in the conserved constant-segment region were used to synthesize first-strand cDNA for the TCR alpha and beta chains. To control for contamination, every cDNA library was double barcoded, receiving both a SMART-Mk sample barcode and Illumina barcodes. Two successive PCR steps introduced TruSeq adapter sequences along with Illumina sample barcodes. The TCR alpha and beta cDNA libraries were sequenced on the Illumina HiSeq platform using custom primers. Per the source publication's procedure: MiGEC processed the raw reads to extract unique molecular identifiers, while MiXCR was used to determine the CDR3 positions. For each individual, recombination models were inferred using an EM algorithm with the repgenHMM and IGoR tools. Shared clonotype analysis was performed with the tcR package in R, normalizing sharing by the product of cloneset sizes. Out-of-frame nonproductive sequences were analyzed to study raw recombination free of thymic and clonal selection effects. TCRdb trimmed public reads at Q25 via fastp, called clones via MiXCR and kept in-frame beta chains. CDR3 protein sequences are deduplicated, and each keeps its most common genes and DNA. None of the V and J calls come from the authors' own analysis; TCRdb made them. The sample includes 500,000 to 650,000 distinct CDR3 sequences, with about a fifth observed a single time. 0.48% of the sample belongs to the ten largest clones.

V is pared back by 4 bases and J by 0 bases, with 12 bases lying between the germline termini. The CDR3 runs 16 amino acids, cysteine and phenylalanine included. Of all the DNA, just the CDR3 is kept, 48 bases in frame from base 1. As regards this clonotype: Its antigen has not been determined. Base qualities are missing; no much larger clone stands one base away.

The sample was also linked to a second study, of yellow fever vaccine responses in identical twins. The second study's paper adds: According to the authors, in identical twins the way T cells responded to vaccination appeared partly convergent and partly personalized. In the study, vaccine-responding T cell clones were precisely tracked in identical twins.

The chain was built from TRBV12-3 or TRBV12-4 and TRBJ2-2; the D gene cannot be named for sure. The origin of this receptor is a woman younger than 30 in good health. The specimen sequenced was CD4+ T cells sorted from blood. The CDR3 loop reads CASSYRADANTGELFF. The nucleotide sequence is given as TGTGCCAGCAGTTATAGGGCGGACGCGAACACCGGGGAGCTGTTTTTT.